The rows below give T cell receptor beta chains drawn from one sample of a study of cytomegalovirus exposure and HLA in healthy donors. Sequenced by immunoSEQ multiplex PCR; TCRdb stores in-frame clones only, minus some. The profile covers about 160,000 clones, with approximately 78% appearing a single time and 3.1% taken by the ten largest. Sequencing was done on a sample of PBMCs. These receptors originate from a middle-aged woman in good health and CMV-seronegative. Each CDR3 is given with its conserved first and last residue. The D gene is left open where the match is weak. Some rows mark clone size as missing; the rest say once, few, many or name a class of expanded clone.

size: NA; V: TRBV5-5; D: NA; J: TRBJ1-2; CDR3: CASSPDRNNYGYTF; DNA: TGTGCCAGCAGCCCCGACAGGAATAACTATGGCTACACCTTC
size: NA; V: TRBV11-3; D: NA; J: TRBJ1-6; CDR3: CASSFGGSSPLHF; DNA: TGTGCCAGCAGCTTCGGAGGGAGTTCACCCCTCCACTTT
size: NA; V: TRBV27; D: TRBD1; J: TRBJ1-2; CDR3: CASSRQGFYGYTF; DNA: TGTGCCAGCAGCCGACAGGGTTTTTATGGCTACACCTTC
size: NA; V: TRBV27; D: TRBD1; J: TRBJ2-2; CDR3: CASSLRRQGSAGELFF; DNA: TGTGCCAGCAGTTTGCGGAGACAGGGGTCGGCCGGGGAGCTGTTTTTT
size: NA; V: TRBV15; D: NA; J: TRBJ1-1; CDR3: CATSRVRAGVTEAFF; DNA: TGTGCCACCAGCAGAGTCCGAGCGGGGGTAACTGAAGCTTTCTTT
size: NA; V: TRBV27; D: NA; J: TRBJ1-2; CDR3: CASSSGVGGAGGYTF; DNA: TGTGCCAGCAGTTCGGGAGTTGGCGGCGCGGGGGGCTACACCTTC
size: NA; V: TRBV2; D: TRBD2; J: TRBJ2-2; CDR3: CASSGGAGVGELFF; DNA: TGTGCCAGCAGCGGGGGGGCCGGGGTCGGGGAGCTGTTTTTT
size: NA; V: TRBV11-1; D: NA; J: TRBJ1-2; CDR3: CASTPGGSYGYTF; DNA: TGTGCCAGCACCCCAGGAGGGTCCTATGGCTACACCTTC
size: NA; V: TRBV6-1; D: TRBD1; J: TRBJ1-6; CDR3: CGTGSSYNSPLHF; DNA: TGTGGGACAGGGAGCTCCTATAATTCACCCCTCCACTTT
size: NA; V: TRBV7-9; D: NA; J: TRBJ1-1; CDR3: CASSLEQGLNTEAFF; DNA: TGTGCCAGCAGCTTAGAACAGGGTTTAAACACTGAAGCTTTCTTT
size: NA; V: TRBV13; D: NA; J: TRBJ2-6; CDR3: CASSLRTSGANVLTF; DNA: TGTGCCAGCAGCTTAAGGACATCTGGGGCCAACGTCCTGACTTTC
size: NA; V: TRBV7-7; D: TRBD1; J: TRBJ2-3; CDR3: CASSPGQGLSDTQYF; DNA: TGTGCCAGCAGCCCTGGACAGGGGTTGTCAGATACGCAGTATTTT
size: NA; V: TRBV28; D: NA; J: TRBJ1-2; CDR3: CASSSAGRDGYTF; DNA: TGTGCCAGCAGTTCCGCGGGGAGGGATGGCTACACCTTC
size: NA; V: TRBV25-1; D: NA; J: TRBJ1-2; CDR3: CASSELGLQNYGYTF; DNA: TGTGCCAGCAGTGAGCTGGGACTGCAGAACTATGGCTACACCTTC
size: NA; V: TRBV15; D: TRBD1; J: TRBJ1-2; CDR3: CATSRGDRGSNYGYTF; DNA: TGTGCCACCAGCAGAGGGGACAGGGGTTCGAACTATGGCTACACCTTC
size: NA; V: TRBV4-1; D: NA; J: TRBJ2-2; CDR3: CASSQDLRGRITGELFF; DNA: TGCGCCAGCAGCCAAGATCTCAGGGGACGTATCACCGGGGAGCTGTTTTTT
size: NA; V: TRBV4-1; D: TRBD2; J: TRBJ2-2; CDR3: CASSHTGGNTGELFF; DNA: TGCGCCAGCAGCCATACGGGAGGGAACACCGGGGAGCTGTTTTTT
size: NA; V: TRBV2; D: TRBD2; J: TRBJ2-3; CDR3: CASSGLAGATDTQYF; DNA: TGTGCCAGCAGCGGACTAGCGGGGGCCACAGATACGCAGTATTTT
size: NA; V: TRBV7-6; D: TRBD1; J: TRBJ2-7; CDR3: CASSLDWTGGREQYF; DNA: TGTGCCAGCAGCTTAGATTGGACAGGGGGACGCGAGCAGTACTTC
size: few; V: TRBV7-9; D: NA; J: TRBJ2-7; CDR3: CASSLAGPWGHSYEQYF; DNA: TGTGCCAGCAGCTTAGCGGGACCTTGGGGGCACTCCTACGAGCAGTACTTC
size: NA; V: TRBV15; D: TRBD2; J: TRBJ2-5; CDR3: CATSGRGLEETQYF; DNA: TGTGCCACCAGCGGACGAGGACTAGAAGAGACCCAGTACTTC
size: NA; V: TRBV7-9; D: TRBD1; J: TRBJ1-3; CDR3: CASSLQGQGYGNTIYF; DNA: TGTGCCAGCAGCCTACAGGGACAGGGGTATGGAAACACCATATATTTT
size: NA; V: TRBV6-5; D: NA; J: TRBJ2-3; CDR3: CASSAGAYDTQYF; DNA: TGTGCCAGCAGCGCGGGGGCCTACGATACGCAGTATTTT
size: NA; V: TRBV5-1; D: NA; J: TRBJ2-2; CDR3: CASSLTVGQMNTGELFF; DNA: TGCGCCAGCAGCTTGACTGTGGGACAAATGAACACCGGGGAGCTGTTTTTT
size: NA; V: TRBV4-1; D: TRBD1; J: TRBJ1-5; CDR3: CASSHNRDRGLQPQHF; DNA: TGCGCCAGCAGCCATAACCGGGACAGGGGGCTTCAGCCCCAGCATTTT
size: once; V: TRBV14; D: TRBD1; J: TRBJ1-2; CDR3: CASSQDDRAGGYTF; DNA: TGTGCCAGCAGCCAAGATGACAGGGCGGGTGGCTACACCTTC
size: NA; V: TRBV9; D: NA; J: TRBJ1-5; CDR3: CASSVTERKTRGSNQPQHF; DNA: TGTGCCAGCAGCGTTACTGAACGGAAAACTCGGGGTAGCAATCAGCCCCAGCATTTT
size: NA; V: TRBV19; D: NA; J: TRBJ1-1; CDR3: CASSIGGTGAEAFF; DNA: TGTGCCAGTAGTATAGGAGGGACGGGGGCTGAAGCTTTCTTT
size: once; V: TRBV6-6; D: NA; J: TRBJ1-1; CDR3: CASSSHQGTTEAFF; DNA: TGTGCCAGCAGCTCCCATCAGGGGACCACTGAAGCTTTCTTT
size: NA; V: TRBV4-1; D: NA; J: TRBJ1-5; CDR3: CASSQEGPNQPQHF; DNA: TGCGCCAGCAGCCAAGAGGGGCCCAATCAGCCCCAGCATTTT
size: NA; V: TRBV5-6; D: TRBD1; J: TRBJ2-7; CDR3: CASSLVGTGPYEQYF; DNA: TGTGCCAGCAGCTTGGTCGGGACAGGGCCCTACGAGCAGTACTTC
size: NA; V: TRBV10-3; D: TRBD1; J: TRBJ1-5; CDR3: CAISEGTGLRVNQPQHF; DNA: TGTGCCATCAGTGAAGGGACAGGGCTTAGAGTCAATCAGCCCCAGCATTTT